This is a list of T cell receptor beta chains from one sample in a study of PD-L1 blockade in urothelial cancer. Generated by immunoSEQ multiplex PCR, the TCRdb table keeps only in-frame clones and is missing some. Here the sample spans more than 60,000 clones, roughly 86% being singletons. Sample: PBMCs, taken around atezolizumab (anti-PD-L1) treatment. These receptors were obtained from a man aged 60 to 69 with urothelial cancer. Both conserved end residues are part of each CDR3.

V gene: TRBV6-5; J gene: TRBJ1-6; CDR3 protein: CASSGQNNSPLHF
V gene: TRBV19; J gene: TRBJ1-5; CDR3 protein: CASTPEAAGRQPQHF
V gene: TRBV2; J gene: TRBJ1-5; CDR3 protein: CASSDRGTGPQHF
V gene: TRBV19; J gene: TRBJ2-6; CDR3 protein: CASSRTGSSGANVLTF
V gene: TRBV11-3; J gene: TRBJ1-1; CDR3 protein: CASSLVRQGEAFF
V gene: TRBV23-1; J gene: TRBJ2-1; CDR3 protein: CASSHPSGRYESEQFF
V gene: TRBV6-1; J gene: TRBJ1-5; CDR3 protein: CASAFEEVLAQHF
V gene: TRBV28; J gene: TRBJ2-7; CDR3 protein: CASSLSDTYEQYF
V gene: TRBV2; J gene: TRBJ1-3; CDR3 protein: CASSPQGYPSGNTIYF
V gene: TRBV4-1; J gene: TRBJ2-6; CDR3 protein: CASSQAPGFRSGANVLTF
V gene: TRBV19; J gene: TRBJ2-7; CDR3 protein: CATRSPGGGGYEQYF
V gene: TRBV29-1; J gene: TRBJ1-2; CDR3 protein: CSVPGTGLYGYTF
V gene: TRBV30; J gene: TRBJ2-2; CDR3 protein: CAWSALEEGELFF
V gene: TRBV10-1; J gene: TRBJ2-7; CDR3 protein: CASSAGGRGCEQYF